These 26 T cell receptor beta chains originate from one sample sequenced in a study of cytomegalovirus exposure and HLA in healthy donors. The PCR ran on 60 Vbeta and 13 Jbeta primers. Assay: immunoSEQ multiplex PCR; the TCRdb copy retains only in-frame clones and omits some. The repertoire holds 150,000 to 160,000 clones, with about 88% as singletons. What was sequenced was PBMCs. All receptors derive from a woman aged 18-29 years in good health and CMV-seronegative.

V gene TRBV11-1 combines with J gene TRBJ2-7; D is possibly TRBD1 (6 bases). V was pared by 2 bases and J by 4 bases, with 15 bases between. The CDR3 contains 15 residues. CDR1 is SGHAT and CDR2 is FQDESV in the germline V gene (reference sequence). Here the CDR3 reads CASSLTLRGLYEQYF. The DNA for the CDR3 is TGTGCCAGCAGCTTAACACTCAGGGGTTTGTACGAGCAGTACTTC.

The chain employs TRBV5-4 and TRBJ1-6; D may be TRBD1 (6 bases). The ends were cut back, 4 bases at V and 9 bases at J, with 14 bases in the middle. The germline V gene has CDR1 SGHNT and CDR2 YYREEE (reference sequence). The CDR3 is made up of 14 amino acids. CDR3 amino acids: CASSLEGESSPLHF. Written as DNA, the CDR3 is TGTGCCAGCAGCCTTGAGGGGGAAAGTTCACCCCTCCACTTT.

This chain joins TRBV19 and TRBJ2-4; D perhaps matches TRBD1 (6 bases). Germline CDR1 is LNHDA and CDR2 is SQIVND (reference sequence). With 6 bases removed from V and 0 bases from J, the gap between germline ends came to 18 bases. The CDR3 extends over 17 amino acids. CDR3 sequence reads: CASSLWGPRVAKNIQYF. For the CDR3, the DNA is TGTGCCAGTAGCCTCTGGGGGCCTCGGGTAGCCAAAAACATTCAGTACTTC.

This clone was seen a handful of times. This chain uses TRBV5-1 with TRBJ1-1; TRBD1 is a possible D gene (6 bases). The CDR3 extends over 15 amino acids. Trimming shortened V by 4 bases and J by 2 bases, and 15 bases separated the two germline ends. In germline, CDR1 is SGHRS, CDR2 YFSETQ. CDR3 loop: CASSGVTGLNTEAFF. The CDR3 coding sequence is TGCGCCAGCAGCGGGGTGACAGGCTTAAACACTGAAGCTTTCTTT.

The chain recombines TRBV7-9 with TRBJ2-1, with D possibly TRBD2 on 6 matching bases. Deletions cut 2 bases from V and 6 bases from J, with 17 bases between. This CDR3 has 16 amino acids. The germline V gene encodes CDR1 SEHNR and CDR2 FQNEAQ (reference sequence). CDR3 sequence: CASSLFSGGLGNEQFF. CDR3 sequence (DNA): TGTGCCAGCAGCTTATTTTCCGGGGGTCTGGGCAATGAGCAGTTCTTC.

The chain links TRBV7-2 to TRBJ2-3; D unresolved. Trimming pared 1 base from V and 5 bases from J, leaving 19 bases between. From germline, CDR1 is SGHTA and CDR2 FQGNSA. This CDR3 spans 17 amino acids. The CDR3 here is CASSLGSRLLMLDTQYF. The CDR3 DNA sequence: TGTGCCAGCAGCTTAGGTTCTAGGCTCTTAATGTTAGATACGCAGTATTTT.

CDR3 region: CASSSQGLLSYEQYF. DNA of the CDR3: TGTGCCAGCAGCTCTCAGGGGCTCCTATCCTACGAGCAGTACTTC. The chain recombines TRBV13 with TRBJ2-7; TRBD1 is a possible D gene (6 bases). Trimming took 4 bases from V and 1 from J, leaving 14 bases between them. CDR1 PRHDT and CDR2 FYEKMQ come from the germline V gene (reference sequence). This CDR3 region has 15 residues.

The chain is built from TRBV7-3 and TRBJ2-1; 10 positions agree with TRBD2. The germline CDR1 and CDR2 sequences are SGHTA and FQGTGA. The CDR3 covers 15 residues. V lost 6 bases, J lost 8 bases, and 10 bases stayed unmatched. The CDR3 DNA sequence: TGTGCCAGCAGTTCGAGCGGGAGGGTTACGGATGAGCAGTTCTTC. Protein sequence: CASSSSGRVTDEQFF.

CDR3 amino acids: CASSLSWRDRKKKQGQGNQYF. The CDR3 nucleotides are TGTGCCAGCAGTTTATCGTGGAGGGACAGGAAAAAAAAACAAGGCCAGGGTAATCAGTACTTC. The J gene is TRBJ2-4, the V gene TRBV27; 8 positions match TRBD1. The germline CDR1 and CDR2 sequences are MNHEY and SMNVEV (reference sequence). V gave up 0 bases and J gave up 12 bases; unmatched junction bases: 28. The CDR3 has 21 residues.

The genes are TRBV5-6 and TRBJ1-6; 9 bases line up with TRBD1. CDR1 SGHDT and CDR2 YYEEEE come from the germline V gene. The CDR3 totals 15 residues. V lost 5 bases and J lost 4; bases outside the gene matches: 4. CDR3 residues: CASRTGGFYNSPLHF. The CDR3 nucleotides read TGTGCCAGCAGGACAGGGGGGTTTTATAATTCACCCCTCCACTTT. Full variable domain (missing parts from reference TRBV5-6 and TRBJ1-6): DAGVTQSPTHLIKTRGQQVTLRCSPKSGHDTVSWYQQALGQGPQFIFQYYEEEERQRGNFPDRFSGHQFPNYSSELNVNALLLGDSALYLCASRTGGFYNSPLHFGNGTRLTVT.

V and J are TRBV7-2 and TRBJ1-5, with TRBD1 identical over 12 bases. CDR1 is SGHTA and CDR2 is FQGNSA in the germline V gene. V shed 5 bases, J shed 2 bases, and the junction held 7 bases outside the gene matches. This CDR3 spans 17 amino acids. The CDR3 here is CASSRGQGAMGNQPQHF. CDR3 bases: TGTGCCAGCAGCCGGGGACAGGGGGCGATGGGCAATCAGCCCCAGCATTTT.

V gene TRBV4-1 combines with J gene TRBJ2-5; D might be TRBD1 (6 bases). Germline V lookup: CDR1 MGHRA, CDR2 YSYEKL. V gave up 5 bases and J gave up 5 bases, with 15 bases separating them. The CDR3 contains 14 residues. Written as DNA, the CDR3 is TGCGCCAGCAGCGTTAATTGGGGGCCGGAGACCCAGTACTTC. It translates to CASSVNWGPETQYF.

In nucleotides, the CDR3 is TGTGCCAGCTCACCAAGACAGCCAACGAACACCGGGGAGCTGTTTTTT. Translated: CASSPRQPTNTGELFF. The chain combines TRBV18 with TRBJ2-2; a weak D match, TRBD1 (5 bases). The germline V gene has CDR1 KGHSH and CDR2 LQKENI. The CDR3 consists of 16 residues. V was clipped by 2 bases and J by 0 bases, with 10 bases between them.

This chain connects TRBV6-1 to TRBJ1-5, with D possibly matching TRBD1 (5 bases). In germline, CDR1 is MNHNS, CDR2 SASEGT. Trimming removed 5 bases from V and 7 bases from J, with 12 bases in between. The CDR3 has 13 residues. DNA for the CDR3: TGTGCCAGCAGTCCAGGGCGGGGACAGCCCCAGCATTTT. This sequence encodes CASSPGRGQPQHF.

This chain links TRBV9 with TRBJ2-1, with 9 bases fitting TRBD2. The CDR3 consists of 15 residues. Germline V gives CDR1 SGDLS, CDR2 YYNGEE. V trimming: 0 bases; J trimming: 5 bases; junction bases outside the gene matches: 3. The CDR3 region has the DNA TGTGCCAGCAGCGTAGGTGGGACTAGCCACAATGAGCAGTTCTTC. Its protein product is CASSVGGTSHNEQFF. Filled out from reference TRBV9 and TRBJ2-1, the complete variable domain reads DSGVTQTPKHLITATGQRVTLRCSPRSGDLSVYWYQQSLDQGLQFLIQYYNGEERAKGNILERFSAQQFPDLHSELNLSSLELGDSALYFCASSVGGTSHNEQFFGPGTRLTVL.

CDR3: CASSSGTTDEQFF. CDR3 in DNA: TGCGCCAGCAGTTCCGGGACTACGGATGAGCAGTTCTTC. V and J are TRBV5-1 and TRBJ2-1; TRBD2 agrees at 7 bases. CDR3 length equals 13 residues. The germline gives CDR1 SGHRS, CDR2 YFSETQ. V trimming: 5 bases; J trimming: 8 bases; junction bases outside the gene matches: 7.

The rearrangement joins TRBV6-6 to TRBJ1-5; D may be TRBD1 (5 bases). Germline V gene sequence: CDR1 MNHNY, CDR2 SVGAGI (reference sequence). CDR3 size: 14 residues. Trimming pared 10 bases from V and 4 bases from J, leaving 17 bases between. CDR3 sequence (DNA): TGTGCCATCCGTGGGGGGAGTGGTAATCAGCCCCAGCATTTT. It yields the protein CAIRGGSGNQPQHF.

The rearrangement uses TRBV29-1 and TRBJ2-1; the match to TRBD1 covers 7 bases. The ends lost 7 bases at V and 4 bases at J; junction bases unmatched: 10. This CDR3 is built from 14 residues. CDR1 is SQVTM and CDR2 is ANQGSEA in the germline V gene. This CDR3 is CSGGEGAQYNEQFF. The CDR3, as DNA: TGCAGCGGGGGAGAGGGGGCCCAATACAATGAGCAGTTCTTC.

The chain has TRBV9 and TRBJ2-1; possible D gene TRBD2, 5 bases. The V gene lost 1 base and the J gene lost 7 bases, with 15 bases spanning the gap. CDR1 and CDR2 (germline): SGDLS, YYNGEE. The CDR3 spans 15 residues. CDR3 nucleotide sequence: TGTGCCAGCAGCGTAAATAGCGTCCCGTGGAATGAGCAGTTCTTC. Its translation is CASSVNSVPWNEQFF.

This clone was observed a handful of times. The chain carries TRBV4-3 and TRBJ1-2; D unresolved. Germline V gene lookup returns CDR1 LGHNA and CDR2 YSLEER. CDR3 length: 14 amino acids. V lost 0 bases and J 4 bases, leaving 9 bases between the germline ends. The CDR3 protein is CASSQDGFSYGYTF. Here the CDR3 DNA reads TGCGCCAGCAGCCAAGATGGTTTCAGCTATGGCTACACCTTC.

This chain uses TRBV10-3 with TRBJ2-1; maybe TRBD2 (6 bases). V was cut by 0 bases and J by 5 bases, with 14 bases left in between. The CDR3 runs to 16 residues. The V gene's germline CDR1 is ENHRY and CDR2 SYGVKD. CDR3 protein: CAISESVAGSNNEQFF. The CDR3 DNA is TGTGCCATCAGTGAGTCGGTGGCGGGGTCTAACAATGAGCAGTTCTTC.

The CDR3 reads CASSTGPSGTPDTQYF. The CDR3 DNA reads TGTGCCAGCAGCACAGGGCCTAGCGGGACTCCGGATACGCAGTATTTT. This rearrangement joins TRBV21-1 to TRBJ2-3; the table's D call TRBD2 went unverified against the DNA. TRBV21-1 represents a pseudogene. The CDR3 totals 16 residues.

The chain links TRBV7-9 to TRBJ2-5, with 7 bases matching TRBD1. The V and J ends lost 1 base and 5 bases, in that order; junction bases with no gene match: 7. Germline CDR1 is SEHNR and CDR2 is FQNEAQ (reference sequence). The CDR3 spans 15 residues. The CDR3 protein is CASSLGEGAWETQYF. CDR3 sequence (DNA): TGTGCCAGCAGCTTAGGAGAGGGGGCCTGGGAGACCCAGTACTTC.

The chain couples TRBV27 to TRBJ2-1; D is possibly TRBD2 (6 bases). CDR1 is MNHEY, CDR2 SMNVEV, per germline (reference sequence). The CDR3 contains 12 residues. The V and J ends lost 5 bases and 8 bases respectively, with 10 bases between them. CDR3 nucleotide sequence: TGTGCCAGCAGTGTGAGGAGGGATGAGCAGTTCTTC. This sequence encodes CASSVRRDEQFF.

The gene calls are TRBV5-4 and TRBJ2-2; the D gene is possibly TRBD1 (5 bases). V was clipped by 1 base and J by 1 base, with 5 bases between them. The CDR3 is 14 amino acids. Looked up from germline, CDR1 is SGHNT and CDR2 is YYREEE (reference sequence). The CDR3 bases are TGTGCCAGCAGCTTGACAGGGAACACCGGGGAGCTGTTTTTT. It translates to CASSLTGNTGELFF.

This clone was recorded once. The chain joins TRBV7-6 to TRBJ2-5; possible D gene TRBD1, 5 bases. V lost 4 bases to trimming and J lost 7 bases, with 10 bases between them. Germline CDR1 is SGHVS and CDR2 is FNYEAQ. This CDR3 has 12 residues. Here the CDR3 reads CASSSERGTQYF. DNA of the CDR3: TGTGCCAGCAGCTCAGAAAGGGGGACCCAGTACTTC. Looking up the rest from reference TRBV7-6 and TRBJ2-5 gives the full variable domain: GAGVSQSPRYKVTKRGQDVALRCDPISGHVSLYWYRQALGQGPEFLTYFNYEAQQDKSGLPNDRFSAERPEGSISTLTIQRTEQRDSAMYRCASSSERGTQYFGPGTRLLVL.